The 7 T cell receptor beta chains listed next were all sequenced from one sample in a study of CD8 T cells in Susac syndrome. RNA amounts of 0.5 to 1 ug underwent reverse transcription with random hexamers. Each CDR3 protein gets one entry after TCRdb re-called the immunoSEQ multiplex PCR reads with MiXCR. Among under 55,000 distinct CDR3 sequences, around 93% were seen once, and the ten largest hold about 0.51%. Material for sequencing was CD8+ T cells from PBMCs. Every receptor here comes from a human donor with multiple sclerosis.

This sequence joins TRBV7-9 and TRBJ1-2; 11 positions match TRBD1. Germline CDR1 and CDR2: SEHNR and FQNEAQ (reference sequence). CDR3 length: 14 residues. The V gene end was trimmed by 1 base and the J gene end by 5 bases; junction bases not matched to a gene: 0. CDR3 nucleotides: TGTGCCAGCAGCTTAGGGGACAGGGGGTATGGCTACACCTTC. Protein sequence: CASSLGDRGYGYTF.

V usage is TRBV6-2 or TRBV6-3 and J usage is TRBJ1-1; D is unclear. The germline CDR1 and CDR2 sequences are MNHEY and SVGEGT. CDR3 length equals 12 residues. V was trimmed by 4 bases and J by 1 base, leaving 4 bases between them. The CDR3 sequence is CASSFQNTEAFF. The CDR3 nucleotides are TGTGCCAGCAGTTTTCAGAACACTGAAGCTTTCTTT.

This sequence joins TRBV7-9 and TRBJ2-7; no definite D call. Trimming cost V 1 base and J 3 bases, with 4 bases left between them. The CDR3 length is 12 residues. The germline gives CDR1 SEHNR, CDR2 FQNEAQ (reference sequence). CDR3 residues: CASSLVIYEQYF. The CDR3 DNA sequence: TGTGCCAGCAGCTTAGTTATCTACGAGCAGTACTTC. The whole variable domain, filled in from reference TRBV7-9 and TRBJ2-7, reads DTGVSQNPRHKITKRGQNVTFRCDPISEHNRLYWYRQTLGQGPEFLTYFQNEAQLEKSRLLSDRFSAERPKGSFSTLEIQRTEQGDSAMYLCASSLVIYEQYFGPGTRLTVT.

The CDR3 loop reads CASSLSGLVGFEQYF. CDR3 coding DNA: TGTGCCAGCAGTTTATCTGGGTTGGTGGGGTTTGAGCAGTACTTC. The rearrangement uses TRBV28 and TRBJ2-7; D gene unclear. Trimming took off 1 base at V and 7 bases at J, with 17 bases between the two ends. This CDR3 has 15 residues. CDR1 MDHEN and CDR2 SYDVKM come from the germline V gene.

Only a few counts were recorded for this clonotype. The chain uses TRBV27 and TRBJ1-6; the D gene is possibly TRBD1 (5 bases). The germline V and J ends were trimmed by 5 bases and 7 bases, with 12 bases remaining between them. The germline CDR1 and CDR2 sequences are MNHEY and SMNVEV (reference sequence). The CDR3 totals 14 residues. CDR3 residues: CASSPTRENSPLHF. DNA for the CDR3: TGTGCCAGCAGTCCCACCAGGGAAAATTCACCCCTCCACTTT.

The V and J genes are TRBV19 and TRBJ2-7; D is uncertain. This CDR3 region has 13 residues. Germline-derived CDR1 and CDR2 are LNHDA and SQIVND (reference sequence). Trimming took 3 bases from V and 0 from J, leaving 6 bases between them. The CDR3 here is CASSMGSSYEQYF. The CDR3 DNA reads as TGTGCCAGTAGTATGGGCAGCTCCTACGAGCAGTACTTC.

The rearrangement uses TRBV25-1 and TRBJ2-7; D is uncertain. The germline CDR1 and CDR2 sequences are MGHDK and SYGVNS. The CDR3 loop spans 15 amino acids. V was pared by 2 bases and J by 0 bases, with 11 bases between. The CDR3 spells CASSETGSSSYEQYF. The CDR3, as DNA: TGTGCCAGCAGTGAAACCGGGTCGAGCTCCTACGAGCAGTACTTC.